The present entry profiles one T cell receptor (beta chain) with its context. This specimen comes from a study of blood T cell repertoires in COVID-19. Study in general: Whether acute or convalescent, the COVID-19 samples came from the United States, Italy and Spain. From T cells, B-cell-depleted T cells, or PBMCs came the material, which was cDNA or gDNA.

Original data processing: For nucleated cells, counts were estimated from reference gene primer amplification. TCRdb keeps only in-frame clones here, not all; method: immunoSEQ multiplex PCR. V, J and clone size are taken as reported in that table, and D and trimming were inferred from the DNA itself. The sample shows around 280,000 clones, roughly 89% of them seen only once. Assignment of participants to cohorts was predicated upon participant-reported clinical history. This receptor was obtained from a woman between 40 and 50 years old who had recovered from COVID-19. Material: PBMCs or T cells enriched from blood (not recorded which).

In DNA form, the CDR3 reads TGTGCCAGCAGTTTATATGGTGTTTTGGGACAGGAGTACTTC. It is translated as CASSLYGVLGQEYF. This chain connects TRBV28 to TRBJ2-4; the match to TRBD1 covers 8 bases. CDR1 and CDR2 from the germline V gene are MDHEN and SYDVKM. Losses at the gene ends were 1 base for V and 14 bases for J; bases not matched to a gene: 10. This CDR3 comprises 14 residues.